The following is a T cell receptor beta chain sequence with its context. These data originate in a study of blood T cell repertoires in COVID-19. The wider study: PBMCs, B-cell-depleted T cells, or T cells were the source of the cDNA or gDNA that made up the material.

Assay: immunoSEQ multiplex PCR; the TCRdb copy retains only in-frame clones and omits some. The table has a few hundred thousand clones, 75% to 95% seen once. Germline-derived CDR1 and CDR2 are LNHNV and YYDKDF (reference sequence). V shed 3 bases and J shed 5 bases, with 14 bases lying between them. There are 15 residues in the CDR3. The chain couples TRBV15 to TRBJ2-1, with D maybe TRBD1 (6 bases). The sequence came from a person aged 18-35 years with COVID-19, enrolled during active disease. Sequencing was done on a sample of peripheral blood. CDR3 protein: CATSRLGQIDNEQFF. Here the CDR3 DNA reads TGTGCCACCAGCAGGCTTGGACAGATAGACAATGAGCAGTTCTTC.